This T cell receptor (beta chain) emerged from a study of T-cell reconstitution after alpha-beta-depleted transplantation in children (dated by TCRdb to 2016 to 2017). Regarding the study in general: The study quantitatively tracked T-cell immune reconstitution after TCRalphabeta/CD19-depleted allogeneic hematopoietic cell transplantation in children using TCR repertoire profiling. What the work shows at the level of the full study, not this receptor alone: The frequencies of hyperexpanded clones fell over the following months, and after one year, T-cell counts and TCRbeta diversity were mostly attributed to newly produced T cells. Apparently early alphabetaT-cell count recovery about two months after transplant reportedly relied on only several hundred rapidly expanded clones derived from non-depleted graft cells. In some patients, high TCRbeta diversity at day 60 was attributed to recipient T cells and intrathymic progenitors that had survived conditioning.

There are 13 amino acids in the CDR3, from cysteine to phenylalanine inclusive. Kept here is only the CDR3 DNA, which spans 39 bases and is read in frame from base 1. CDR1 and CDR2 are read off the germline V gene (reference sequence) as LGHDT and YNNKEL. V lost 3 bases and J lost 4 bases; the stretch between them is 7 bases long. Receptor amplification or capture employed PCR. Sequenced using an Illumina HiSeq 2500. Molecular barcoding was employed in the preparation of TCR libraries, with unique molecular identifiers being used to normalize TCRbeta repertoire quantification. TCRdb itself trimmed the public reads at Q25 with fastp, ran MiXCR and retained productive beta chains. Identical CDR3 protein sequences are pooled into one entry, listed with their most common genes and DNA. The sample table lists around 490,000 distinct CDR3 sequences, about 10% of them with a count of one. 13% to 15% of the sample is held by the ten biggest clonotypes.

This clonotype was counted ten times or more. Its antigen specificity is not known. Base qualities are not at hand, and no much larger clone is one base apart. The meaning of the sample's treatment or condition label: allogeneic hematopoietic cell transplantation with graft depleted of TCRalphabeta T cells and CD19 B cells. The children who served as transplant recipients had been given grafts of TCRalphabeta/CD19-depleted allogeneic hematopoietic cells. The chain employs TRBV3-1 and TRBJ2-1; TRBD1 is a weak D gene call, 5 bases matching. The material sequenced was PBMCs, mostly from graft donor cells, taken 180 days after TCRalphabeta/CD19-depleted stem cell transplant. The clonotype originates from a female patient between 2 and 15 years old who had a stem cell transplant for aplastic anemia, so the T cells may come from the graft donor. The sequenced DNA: TGTGCCAGCAGCCAGGCAGGGTACAATGAGCAGTTCTTC. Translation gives CASSQAGYNEQFF.